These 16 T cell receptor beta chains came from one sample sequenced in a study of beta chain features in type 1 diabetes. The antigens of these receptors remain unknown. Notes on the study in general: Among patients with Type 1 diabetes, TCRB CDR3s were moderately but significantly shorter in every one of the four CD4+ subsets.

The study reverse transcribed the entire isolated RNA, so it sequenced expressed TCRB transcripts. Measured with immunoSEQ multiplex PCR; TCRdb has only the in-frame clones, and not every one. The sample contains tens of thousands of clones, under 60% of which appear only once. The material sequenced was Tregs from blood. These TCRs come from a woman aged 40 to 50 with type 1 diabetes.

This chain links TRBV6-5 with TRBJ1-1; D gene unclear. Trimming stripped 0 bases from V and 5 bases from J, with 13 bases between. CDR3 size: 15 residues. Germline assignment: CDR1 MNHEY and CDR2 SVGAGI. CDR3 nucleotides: TGTGCCAGCAGTTACTCGGTCCGAGGGATAACTGAAGCTTTCTTT. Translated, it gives CASSYSVRGITEAFF.

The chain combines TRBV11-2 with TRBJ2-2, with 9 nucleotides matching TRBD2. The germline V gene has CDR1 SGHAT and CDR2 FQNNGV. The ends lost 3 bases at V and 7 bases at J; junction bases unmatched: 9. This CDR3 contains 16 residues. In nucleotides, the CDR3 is TGTGCCAGCAGCTTCCGGCCTAGCGGGATAAGCGGGGAGCTGTTTTTT. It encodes CASSFRPSGISGELFF.

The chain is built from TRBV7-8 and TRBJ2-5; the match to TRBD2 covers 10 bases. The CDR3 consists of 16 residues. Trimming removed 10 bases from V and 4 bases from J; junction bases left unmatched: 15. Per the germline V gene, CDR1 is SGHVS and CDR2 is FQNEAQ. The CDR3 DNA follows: TGTGCCACCGTTAGCCAATCTAGCGGGAGAGGAGAGACCCAGTACTTC. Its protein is CATVSQSSGRGETQYF.

CDR3 nucleotides: TGCGCCAGCAGCCAAGTCGGGAACTATGGCTACACCTTC. It specifies CASSQVGNYGYTF. The genes are TRBV4-3 and TRBJ1-2; D unclear. V was pared by 1 base and J by 2 bases, with 5 bases between. CDR1 LGHNA and CDR2 YSLEER come from the germline V gene. The CDR3 loop spans 13 amino acids.

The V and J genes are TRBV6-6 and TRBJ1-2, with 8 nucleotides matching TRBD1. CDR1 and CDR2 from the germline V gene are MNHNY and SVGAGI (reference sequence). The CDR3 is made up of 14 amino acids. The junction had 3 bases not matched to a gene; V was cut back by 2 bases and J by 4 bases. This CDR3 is CASSYQGAAYGYTF. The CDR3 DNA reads TGTGCCAGCAGTTACCAGGGGGCGGCCTATGGCTACACCTTC.

The CDR3 here is CASSPREGRENTEAFF. CDR3 nucleotide sequence: TGTGCCAGCAGCCCTCGCGAGGGCAGAGAGAACACTGAAGCTTTCTTT. The chain uses TRBV14 and TRBJ1-1; D gene unclear. This CDR3 has 16 residues. V shed 4 bases and J shed 1 base, with 16 bases lying between them. From germline, CDR1 is SGHDN and CDR2 FVKESK.

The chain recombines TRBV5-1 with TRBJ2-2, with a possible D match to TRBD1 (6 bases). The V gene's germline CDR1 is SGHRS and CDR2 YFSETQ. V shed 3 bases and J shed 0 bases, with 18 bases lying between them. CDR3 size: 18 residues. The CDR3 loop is CASSSGATGPANTGELFF. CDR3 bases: TGCGCCAGCAGCTCCGGGGCCACAGGGCCCGCGAACACCGGGGAGCTGTTTTTT. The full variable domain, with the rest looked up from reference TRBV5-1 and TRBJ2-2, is KAGVTQTPRYLIKTRGQQVTLSCSPISGHRSVSWYQQTPGQGLQFLFEYFSETQRNKGNFPGRFSGRQFSNSRSEMNVSTLELGDSALYLCASSSGATGPANTGELFFGEGSRLTVL.

This CDR3 is CASSSKTGVAGELFF. CDR3 DNA: TGTGCCAGCAGCTCAAAGACAGGGGTAGCCGGGGAGCTGTTTTTT. This chain connects TRBV7-2 to TRBJ2-2; the match to TRBD1 covers 8 bases. Germline lookup yields CDR1 SGHTA and CDR2 FQGNSA. V dropped 4 bases and J dropped 6; count of bases not matched to a gene: 7. The CDR3 consists of 15 residues.

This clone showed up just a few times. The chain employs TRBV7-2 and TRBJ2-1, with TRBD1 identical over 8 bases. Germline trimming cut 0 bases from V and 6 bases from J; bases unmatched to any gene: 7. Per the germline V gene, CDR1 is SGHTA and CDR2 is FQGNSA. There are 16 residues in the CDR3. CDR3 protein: CASSLAPGQVSNEQFF. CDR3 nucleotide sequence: TGTGCCAGCAGCTTAGCCCCGGGACAGGTGTCCAATGAGCAGTTCTTC.

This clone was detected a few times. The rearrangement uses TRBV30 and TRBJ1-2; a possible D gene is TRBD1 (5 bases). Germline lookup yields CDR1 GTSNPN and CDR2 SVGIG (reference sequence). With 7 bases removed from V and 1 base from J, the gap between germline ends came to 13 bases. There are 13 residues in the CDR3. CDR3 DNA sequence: TGTGCCTACTCCGGCGGGGGTAACTATGGCTACACCTTC. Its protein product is CAYSGGGNYGYTF.

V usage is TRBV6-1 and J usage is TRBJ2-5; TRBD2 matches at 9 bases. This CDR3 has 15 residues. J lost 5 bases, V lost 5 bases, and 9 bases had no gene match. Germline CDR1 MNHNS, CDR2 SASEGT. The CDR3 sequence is CASSSGRGGRETQYF. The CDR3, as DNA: TGTGCCAGCAGTTCGGGGCGGGGGGGCAGGGAGACCCAGTACTTC.

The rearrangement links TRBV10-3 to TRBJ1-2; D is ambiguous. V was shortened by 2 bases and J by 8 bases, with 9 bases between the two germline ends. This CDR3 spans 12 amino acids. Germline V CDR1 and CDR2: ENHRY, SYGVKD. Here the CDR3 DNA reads TGTGCCATCAGTGAGGCTCAGAGGGGCTACACCTTC. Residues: CAISEAQRGYTF.

The CDR3 DNA reads TGTGCCAGCAGGTATGACAGCCGTGATACTTTCTTT. This gives the protein CASRYDSRDTFF. The chain couples TRBV28 to TRBJ1-1; D is possibly TRBD1 (5 bases). Trimming removed 6 bases from V and 12 bases from J, with 17 bases in between. This CDR3 has 12 residues. The germline V gene encodes CDR1 MDHEN and CDR2 SYDVKM. Full variable domain (remainder filled in from reference TRBV28 and TRBJ1-1): DVKVTQSSRYLVKRTGEKVFLECVQDMDHENMFWYRQDPGLGLRLIYFSYDVKMKEKGDIPEGYSVSREKKERFSLILESASTNQTSMYLCASRYDSRDTFFGQGTRLTVV.

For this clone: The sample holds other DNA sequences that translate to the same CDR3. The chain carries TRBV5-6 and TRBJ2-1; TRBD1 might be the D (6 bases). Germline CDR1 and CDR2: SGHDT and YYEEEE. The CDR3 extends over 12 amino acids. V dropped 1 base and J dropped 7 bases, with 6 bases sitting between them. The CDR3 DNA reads TGTGCCAGCAGCTTGCAGGGGAATGAGCAGTTCTTC. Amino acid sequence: CASSLQGNEQFF.

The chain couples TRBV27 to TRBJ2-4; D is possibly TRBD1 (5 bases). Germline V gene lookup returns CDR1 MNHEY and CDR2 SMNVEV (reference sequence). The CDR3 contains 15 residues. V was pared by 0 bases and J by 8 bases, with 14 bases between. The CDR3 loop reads CASSLSRQGGDIQYF. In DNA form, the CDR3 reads TGTGCCAGCAGTTTATCGAGGCAGGGTGGAGACATTCAGTACTTC.

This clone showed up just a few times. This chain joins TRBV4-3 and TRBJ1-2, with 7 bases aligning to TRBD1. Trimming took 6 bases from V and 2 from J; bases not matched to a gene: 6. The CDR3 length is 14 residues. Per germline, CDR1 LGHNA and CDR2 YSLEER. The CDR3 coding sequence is TGCGCCAGCAGTCGTCCAGGGGGGAACTATGGCTACACCTTC. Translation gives CASSRPGGNYGYTF.